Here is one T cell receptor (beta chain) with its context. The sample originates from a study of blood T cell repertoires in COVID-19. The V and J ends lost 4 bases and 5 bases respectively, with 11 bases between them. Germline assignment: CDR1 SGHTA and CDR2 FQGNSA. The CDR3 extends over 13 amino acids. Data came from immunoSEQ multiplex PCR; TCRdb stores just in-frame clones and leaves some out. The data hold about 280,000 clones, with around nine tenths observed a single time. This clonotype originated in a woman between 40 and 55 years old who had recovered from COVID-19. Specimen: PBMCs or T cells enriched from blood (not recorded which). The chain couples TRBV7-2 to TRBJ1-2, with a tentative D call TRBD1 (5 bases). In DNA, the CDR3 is TGTGCCAGCAGCTCCAAACAGGCTTATGGCTACACCTTC. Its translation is CASSSKQAYGYTF.